These 8 T cell receptor beta chains were sequenced from one sample in a study of blood T cell repertoires in COVID-19. TCRdb keeps only in-frame clones here, not all; method: immunoSEQ multiplex PCR. The sample lists approximately 230,000 clones, more than 85% occurring once. The sample was PBMCs or T cells enriched from blood (not recorded which). These receptors were taken from a woman younger than 45 who had recovered from COVID-19.

This clone was counted only a few times. The rearrangement joins TRBV19 to TRBJ2-7; 11 bases line up with TRBD1. CDR3 size: 16 residues. After removal of 4 bases from V and 8 bases from J, the junction contained 13 bases not matched to a gene. CDR1 LNHDA and CDR2 SQIVND come from the germline V gene (reference sequence). CDR3 residues: CASSTTSGTGGRKQYF. DNA for the CDR3: TGTGCCAGTAGTACCACATCCGGGACAGGGGGGCGAAAGCAGTACTTC.

The V call is TRBV11-2, the J call TRBJ1-1, with a weak D call TRBD1 (5 bases). The germline CDR1 and CDR2 sequences are SGHAT and FQNNGV. This CDR3 is built from 15 residues. The V gene lost 1 base and the J gene lost 6 bases, with 15 bases spanning the gap. CDR3 sequence reads: CASSLGRGIRAEAFF. In nucleotides, the CDR3 is TGTGCCAGCAGCTTAGGGCGGGGGATTCGAGCTGAAGCTTTCTTT.

The chain links TRBV6-2 or TRBV6-3 to TRBJ2-1; possibly TRBD2 for D (5 bases). Germline assignment: CDR1 MNHEY and CDR2 SVGEGT. The CDR3 is 16 amino acids. With 6 bases removed from V and 7 bases from J, the gap between germline ends came to 22 bases. CDR3 sequence: CASSSLSGRRGNEQFF. CDR3 DNA sequence: TGTGCCAGCAGCAGCTTAAGCGGTCGCCGGGGAAATGAGCAGTTCTTC.

This clone was found once. V and J are TRBV12-3 or TRBV12-4 and TRBJ2-1, with D possibly being TRBD1 (5 bases). The germline V and J ends were trimmed by 2 bases and 6 bases, with 8 bases remaining between them. The length of the CDR3 is 13 residues. The CDR3 region has the DNA TGTGCCAGCAGTTTAAGGGGTGGCAATGAGCAGTTCTTC. Residues: CASSLRGGNEQFF.

The rearrangement links TRBV9 to TRBJ1-4; 9 bases align to TRBD1. CDR3 size: 19 residues. Germline V gene data show CDR1 as SGDLS and CDR2 as YYNGEE. The trim removed 3 bases at V and 8 bases at J, leaving 20 bases unmatched. This chain's CDR3 is CASSARQGVYPRGGEKLFF. CDR3 nucleotide sequence: TGTGCCAGCAGCGCGCGACAGGGGGTCTACCCGCGGGGAGGAGAAAAACTGTTTTTT.

This clone was counted between two and nine times. V usage is TRBV7-8 and J usage is TRBJ2-1; 8 nucleotides line up with TRBD2. Germline V lookup: CDR1 SGHVS, CDR2 FQNEAQ. The CDR3 is made up of 15 amino acids. J lost 2 bases, V lost 4 bases, and 4 bases had no gene match. CDR3 nucleotide sequence: TGTGCCAGCAGCTCAGCGGGAGTTGCCTACAATGAGCAGTTCTTC. Protein: CASSSAGVAYNEQFF. Variable domain in full (rest from reference TRBV7-8 and TRBJ2-1): GAGVSQSPRYKVAKRGQDVALRCDPISGHVSLFWYQQALGQGPEFLTYFQNEAQLDKSGLPSDRFFAERPEGSVSTLKIQRTQQEDSAVYLCASSSAGVAYNEQFFGPGTRLTVL.

This clone was seen a few times. J is TRBJ2-7 and V is TRBV27, with a tentative D call TRBD2 (6 bases). CDR1 is MNHEY and CDR2 is SMNVEV in the germline V gene (reference sequence). The CDR3 spans 14 residues. V gave up 6 bases and J gave up 12 bases, with 24 bases separating them. In nucleotides, the CDR3 is TGTGCCAGCAGCGACTCACCGGGACTGGAGATGAGGTACTTC. Amino acids: CASSDSPGLEMRYF.

This chain connects TRBV5-6 to TRBJ2-2; D perhaps matches TRBD2 (6 bases). In germline, CDR1 is SGHDT, CDR2 YYEEEE. CDR3 size: 14 residues. Trimming pared 5 bases from V and 6 bases from J, leaving 14 bases between. The CDR3 here is CASRWGLRSGELFF. CDR3 in DNA: TGTGCCAGCAGATGGGGACTCCGCTCCGGGGAGCTGTTTTTT.